The clone carrying this T cell receptor beta chain turned up a few times. Its antigen is not known. This entry belongs to a study of T cells after yellow fever vaccination. The study, taken as a whole, reports: Primary-vaccination clones mostly resurfaced post-booster (96% CD4, about 87% CD8). Peaking on day 5 versus 15, the secondary response was faster but weaker.

By 5'RACE template switching, TCR cDNA was produced, with a universal primer site and UMIs added in the process. TCRdb re-analysed the 5' RACE reads in MiXCR, keeping a single row per CDR3 protein. The sample holds about 260,000 distinct CDR3 sequences, 10% to 15% seen once. Trimming pared 1 base from V and 4 bases from J, leaving 10 bases between. The V gene's germline CDR1 is DFQATT and CDR2 SNEGSKA (reference sequence). CDR3 length: 13 amino acids. This specimen was CD4+ T cells sorted from PBMCs, taken 45 days after the yellow fever booster vaccination. The rearrangement joins TRBV20-1 to TRBJ2-5; maybe TRBD1 (6 bases). The clonotype comes from a young man who received the YFV17D yellow fever vaccine. The CDR3 nucleotides read TGCAGTGCTAGAGGTACAGGGCTAGAGACCCAGTACTTC. Protein sequence: CSARGTGLETQYF.